The 30 T cell receptor beta chains given below trace back to one sample, sequenced in a study of blood T cell repertoires in COVID-19. Generated by immunoSEQ multiplex PCR, the TCRdb table keeps only in-frame clones and is missing some. In the table there are around 100,000 clones, roughly nine tenths of which are singletons. What was sequenced was peripheral blood. These receptor sequences come from a man over 45 with active COVID-19.

The rearrangement links TRBV2 to TRBJ1-6; 9 nucleotides match TRBD1. This CDR3 comprises 16 residues. J lost 6 bases, V lost 2 bases, and 5 bases had no gene match. Germline CDR1 and CDR2: SNHLY and FYNNEI. The CDR3 coding sequence is TGTGCCAGCAGTGAATATGGGACAGGGCCTAATTCACCCCTCCACTTT. Residues: CASSEYGTGPNSPLHF.

V is TRBV11-2 and J is TRBJ1-1; 10 positions agree with TRBD1. The CDR3 is made up of 17 amino acids. The V gene's germline CDR1 is SGHAT and CDR2 FQNNGV. With V trimmed by 2 bases and J by 1 base, 7 bases remained unmatched. CDR3 in amino acids: CASSLFQGQGKNTEAFF. The CDR3, as DNA: TGTGCCAGCAGCTTATTTCAGGGACAGGGGAAGAACACTGAAGCTTTCTTT.

The genes are TRBV7-9 and TRBJ1-4, with TRBD1 identical over 7 bases. Germline loops: CDR1 SEHNR, CDR2 FQNEAQ (reference sequence). This CDR3 comprises 14 residues. V was pared by 5 bases and J by 6 bases, with 6 bases of the junction left unmatched. The CDR3 reads CASSPGQNYEKLFF. CDR3 sequence (DNA): TGTGCCAGCAGCCCGGGACAGAATTATGAAAAACTGTTTTTT.

The chain links TRBV24-1 to TRBJ2-1, with D possibly matching TRBD1 (5 bases). V dropped 0 bases and J dropped 8 bases, with 16 bases sitting between them. CDR1 KGHDR and CDR2 SFDVKD come from the germline V gene. This CDR3 has 16 amino acids. For the CDR3, the DNA is TGTGCCACCAGTGATTTGCGACAGACCGTCGGCGATGAGCAGTTCTTC. It codes for CATSDLRQTVGDEQFF.

The chain is built from TRBV27 and TRBJ2-5, with TRBD2 matching over 8 bases. In germline, CDR1 is MNHEY, CDR2 SMNVEV (reference sequence). The CDR3 runs 21 residues. V gave up 3 bases and J gave up 5 bases; unmatched junction bases: 26. The CDR3 DNA sequence: TGTGCCAGCAGTTTTGCCCCCCATTCGGGAGGGCCTCGTCGGTTCCGGGAGACCCAGTACTTC. The encoded protein is CASSFAPHSGGPRRFRETQYF.

This chain joins TRBV24-1 and TRBJ2-1, with TRBD2 identical over 8 bases. The V and J ends lost 8 bases and 4 bases, in that order; junction bases with no gene match: 12. Germline lookup yields CDR1 KGHDR and CDR2 SFDVKD. CDR3 length equals 16 residues. CDR3 sequence: CATKASTSGTYNEQFF. The CDR3 nucleotides read TGTGCCACCAAAGCCTCTACTAGCGGAACTTACAATGAGCAGTTCTTC.

This clone was seen just once. CDR3 sequence (DNA): TGTGCCAGCAGCGTGCGACGGACACAGAACACTGAAGCTTTCTTT. It translates to CASSVRRTQNTEAFF. The chain links TRBV2 to TRBJ1-1, with TRBD1 as a possible D gene (5 bases). V lost 6 bases and J 1 base, leaving 15 bases between the germline ends. Germline V CDR1 and CDR2: SNHLY, FYNNEI. The CDR3 covers 15 residues.

DNA of the CDR3: TGTGCCAGCAGCTTGTATTCAGGGGCTGCCGGCGGGGAGCTGTTTTTT. It yields the protein CASSLYSGAAGGELFF. The chain recombines TRBV5-6 with TRBJ2-2; a weak D match, TRBD1 (6 bases). The germline gives CDR1 SGHDT, CDR2 YYEEEE. The ends were cut back, 1 base at V and 7 bases at J, with 17 bases in the middle. The CDR3 runs to 16 residues.

The chain joins TRBV28 to TRBJ1-2; 9 bases fit TRBD1. Germline V CDR1 and CDR2: MDHEN, SYDVKM. The CDR3 spans 13 residues. Trimming at V came to 5 bases and at J to 6 bases, leaving 4 bases not matched to a gene. CDR3 DNA: TGTGCCAGCAGTCTGCGGACAGGGGATGGCTACACCTTC. As protein: CASSLRTGDGYTF.

This clone was picked up a small number of times. V is TRBV5-6 and J is TRBJ1-2; D is uncertain. The CDR3 is 11 residues long. Germline CDR1 reads SGHDT; CDR2 reads YYEEEE. The V gene lost 5 bases and the J gene lost 8 bases, with 10 bases spanning the gap. This CDR3 reads CASSQNLGYTF. The CDR3 region has the DNA TGTGCCAGCAGTCAGAACCTGGGCTACACCTTC. Using reference TRBV5-6 and TRBJ1-2 for the parts outside the CDR3, the full variable domain is DAGVTQSPTHLIKTRGQQVTLRCSPKSGHDTVSWYQQALGQGPQFIFQYYEEEERQRGNFPDRFSGHQFPNYSSELNVNALLLGDSALYLCASSQNLGYTFGSGTRLTVV.

The rearrangement uses TRBV9 and TRBJ1-1; D may be TRBD1 (6 bases). CDR1 and CDR2 from the germline V gene are SGDLS and YYNGEE. V was shortened by 4 bases and J by 7 bases, with 14 bases between the two germline ends. This CDR3 is 13 amino acids long. The CDR3 DNA is TGTGCCAGCAGCACCCGGGACAAGGATGAAGCTTTCTTT. It translates to CASSTRDKDEAFF.

The chain couples TRBV27 to TRBJ1-3; no firm D call. The V and J ends lost 8 bases and 2 bases respectively, with 10 bases between them. The germline V gene encodes CDR1 MNHEY and CDR2 SMNVEV (reference sequence). The CDR3 has 13 amino acids. The CDR3 loop reads CASSRGAGNTIYF. The DNA for the CDR3 is TGTGCCAGCTCTCGGGGAGCTGGAAACACCATATATTTT.

The chain has TRBV4-2 and TRBJ1-3; D might be TRBD1 (6 bases). The CDR3 totals 15 residues. V was trimmed by 2 bases and J by 6 bases, leaving 14 bases between them. CDR1 is LGHNA and CDR2 is YNFKEQ in the germline V gene. CDR3 loop: CASSQSTGNLNTIYF. The DNA of the CDR3 is TGTGCCAGCAGCCAATCAACAGGGAACCTAAACACCATATATTTT.

This chain joins TRBV2 and TRBJ1-5; 7 bases map to TRBD1. The CDR3 has 14 amino acids. Germline trimming cut 7 bases from V and 6 bases from J; bases unmatched to any gene: 9. The germline gives CDR1 SNHLY, CDR2 FYNNEI. CDR3 amino acids: CASTLRTGGQPQHF. CDR3 sequence (DNA): TGTGCCAGCACCCTCCGGACAGGAGGTCAGCCCCAGCATTTT.

The rearrangement joins TRBV6-5 to TRBJ2-5; 7 bases line up with TRBD1. V shed 5 bases and J 2 bases; nucleotides not matched to a gene: 5. The CDR3 has 14 residues. The germline CDR1 and CDR2 sequences are MNHEY and SVGAGI. CDR3 nucleotides: TGTGCCAGCAGTAAGGACAGGCGACAAGAGACCCAGTACTTC. Translation gives CASSKDRRQETQYF.

V is TRBV21-1 and J is TRBJ2-7; the DNA was not compared with TRBD1, the D call given in the table. TRBV21-1 is marked as a pseudogene. This CDR3 region has 17 residues. The chain's CDR3 is CASSKRMGTGESYEQYV. Written as DNA, the CDR3 is TGTGCCAGCAGCAAGAGGATGGGGACAGGGGAGTCCTACGAGCAGTACGTC.

V and J are TRBV4-2 and TRBJ2-1, with 7 positions matching TRBD2. J gave up 4 bases and V 3 bases, and 9 bases lay outside the gene matches. Germline V gives CDR1 LGHNA, CDR2 YNFKEQ. The CDR3 is 16 residues long. In DNA, the CDR3 is TGTGCCAGCAGCCAGGAGGCGGGAGATAGATACAATGAGCAGTTCTTC. Its protein product is CASSQEAGDRYNEQFF.

The chain uses TRBV25-1 and TRBJ1-2; no reliable D call. The CDR3 covers 14 residues. Deletions cut 4 bases from V and 7 bases from J, with 16 bases between. The germline CDR1 and CDR2 sequences are MGHDK and SYGVNS. In DNA, the CDR3 is TGTGCCAGCAGTGCCGGGAATCAACGGGGTGGCTACACCTTC. Translating it yields CASSAGNQRGGYTF.

J is TRBJ2-7 and V is TRBV27; 8 bases are shared with TRBD1. The CDR3 loop spans 16 amino acids. Looked up from germline, CDR1 is MNHEY and CDR2 is SMNVEV (reference sequence). J gave up 0 bases and V 5 bases, and 9 bases lay outside the gene matches. The CDR3 DNA follows: TGTGCCAGCAGTCCCCGACAGGGGTCGAGCTCCTACGAGCAGTACGTC. As protein: CASSPRQGSSSYEQYV.

The chain combines TRBV7-8 with TRBJ2-1, with 11 bases identical to TRBD2. V lost 5 bases to trimming and J lost 14 bases; unmatched junction nucleotides: 17. The CDR3 contains 16 residues. CDR1 is SGHVS and CDR2 is FQNEAQ in the germline V gene. This CDR3 reads CASSQSGTSGFTGEFF. The CDR3 coding sequence is TGTGCCAGCAGCCAATCCGGGACTAGCGGTTTTACAGGGGAGTTCTTC.

This chain links TRBV15 with TRBJ2-3; 9 bases fit TRBD1. The CDR3 consists of 16 residues. Germline V gene sequence: CDR1 LNHNV, CDR2 YYDKDF (reference sequence). Trimming at V came to 3 bases and at J to 5 bases, leaving 9 bases not matched to a gene. The CDR3 is CATSRHRDRAKDTQYF. The CDR3 DNA sequence: TGTGCCACCAGCAGGCACCGGGACAGGGCTAAAGATACGCAGTATTTT.

The rearrangement links TRBV6-5 to TRBJ1-5; D is uncertain. The V gene's germline CDR1 is MNHEY and CDR2 SVGAGI. V was trimmed by 8 bases and J by 2 bases, leaving 10 bases between them. The CDR3 has 13 amino acids. The CDR3 coding sequence is TGTGCCAGCGAGGGAAGCGGCAATCAGCCCCAGCATTTT. It is translated as CASEGSGNQPQHF.

This clone appeared a single time. The chain links TRBV18 to TRBJ2-6, with D tentatively TRBD1 (6 bases). Trimming took 5 bases from V and 1 from J, leaving 15 bases between them. Germline V gene data show CDR1 as KGHSH and CDR2 as LQKENI. The CDR3 has 17 amino acids. In nucleotides, the CDR3 is TGTGCCAGCTCATTTGAACTACAGGGTTCTGGGGCCAACGTCCTGACTTTC. Translating gives CASSFELQGSGANVLTF.

The chain joins TRBV5-1 to TRBJ2-5; 11 positions match TRBD2. This CDR3 is 16 amino acids long. From germline, CDR1 is SGHRS and CDR2 YFSETQ. V was pared by 3 bases and J by 2 bases, with 6 bases of the junction left unmatched. Here the CDR3 DNA reads TGCGCCAGCAGCTCTAGCGGGAGGAGGGGACAAGAGACCCAGTACTTC. Protein sequence: CASSSSGRRGQETQYF.

J is TRBJ2-7 and V is TRBV6-5; 7 bases are shared with TRBD2. CDR1 is MNHEY and CDR2 is SVGAGI in the germline V gene. CDR3 length: 15 residues. After removal of 6 bases from V and 0 bases from J, the junction contained 8 bases not matched to a gene. The CDR3 DNA follows: TGTGCCAGCAGCGCGACTAGCTCGAGCTCCTACGAGCAGTACGTC. It yields the protein CASSATSSSSYEQYV.

In nucleotides, the CDR3 is TGTGCCAGCAGCTTGGGTGGCAAATACGGAGATTTCTTT. Encoded protein: CASSLGGKYGDFF. The chain has TRBV5-4 and TRBJ1-1, with unresolved D. The CDR3 spans 13 residues. Germline CDR1 reads SGHNT; CDR2 reads YYREEE (reference sequence). Trimming removed 0 bases from V and 13 bases from J, with 16 bases in between.

The CDR3 DNA is TGTGCCAGCAGCCAGGACAGGGGAGTGTCCGAGCAGTACGTC. This codes for CASSQDRGVSEQYV. This sequence joins TRBV5-4 and TRBJ2-7; TRBD1 agrees at 9 bases. The CDR3 has 14 amino acids. J was trimmed by 6 bases and V by 4 bases; bases with no gene match: 8. Germline V gene lookup returns CDR1 SGHNT and CDR2 YYREEE (reference sequence).

J is TRBJ2-7 and V is TRBV14; D is possibly TRBD1 (7 bases). The germline gives CDR1 SGHDN, CDR2 FVKESK. The CDR3 is 13 residues long. Trimming pared 2 bases from V and 6 bases from J, leaving 11 bases between. CDR3 region: CASSQQGGGEQYV. In DNA form, the CDR3 reads TGTGCCAGCAGCCAACAGGGGGGCGGCGAGCAGTACGTC.

The chain carries TRBV29-1 and TRBJ2-7; D possibly corresponds to TRBD2 (7 bases). Germline V gene lookup returns CDR1 SQVTM and CDR2 ANQGSEA. V was shortened by 7 bases and J by 2 bases, with 24 bases between the two germline ends. This CDR3 contains 16 residues. DNA of the CDR3: TGCAGCGCCGTGGGGTCCGGGCGGGGGACACCCTACGAGCAGTACTTC. Amino acids: CSAVGSGRGTPYEQYF.

This rearrangement joins TRBV6-6 to TRBJ2-5, with D tentatively TRBD1 (5 bases). Per the germline V gene, CDR1 is MNHNY and CDR2 is SVGAGI (reference sequence). The ends were cut back, 4 bases at V and 1 base at J, with 7 bases in the middle. The CDR3 covers 13 residues. The CDR3 DNA follows: TGTGCCAGCAGTTTCAGGGTCCAAGAGACCCAGTACTTC. Encoded protein: CASSFRVQETQYF.